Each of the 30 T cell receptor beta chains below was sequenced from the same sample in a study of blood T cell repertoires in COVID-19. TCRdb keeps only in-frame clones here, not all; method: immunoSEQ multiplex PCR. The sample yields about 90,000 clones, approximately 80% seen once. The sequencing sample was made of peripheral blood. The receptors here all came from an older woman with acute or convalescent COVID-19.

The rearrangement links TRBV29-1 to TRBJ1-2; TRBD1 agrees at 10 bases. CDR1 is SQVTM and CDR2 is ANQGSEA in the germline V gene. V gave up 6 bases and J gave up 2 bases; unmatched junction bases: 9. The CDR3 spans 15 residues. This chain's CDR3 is CSVLLRTGGNYGYTF. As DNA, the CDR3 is TGCAGCGTGCTACTACGGACAGGGGGAAACTATGGCTACACCTTC. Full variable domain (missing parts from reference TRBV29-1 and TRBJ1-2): SAVISQKPSRDICQRGTSLTIQCQVDSQVTMMFWYRQQPGQSLTLIATANQGSEATYESGFVIDKFPISRPNLTFSTLTVSNMSPEDSSIYLCSVLLRTGGNYGYTFGSGTRLTVV.

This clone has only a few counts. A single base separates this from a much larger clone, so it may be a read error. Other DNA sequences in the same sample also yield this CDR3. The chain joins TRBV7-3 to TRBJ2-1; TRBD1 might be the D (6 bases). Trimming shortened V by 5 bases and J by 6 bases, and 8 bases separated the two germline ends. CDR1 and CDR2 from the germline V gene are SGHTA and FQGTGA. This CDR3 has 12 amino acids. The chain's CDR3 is CASSPQGNEQFF. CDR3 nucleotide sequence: TGTGCCAGCAGCCCACAGGGCAATGAGCAGTTCTTC.

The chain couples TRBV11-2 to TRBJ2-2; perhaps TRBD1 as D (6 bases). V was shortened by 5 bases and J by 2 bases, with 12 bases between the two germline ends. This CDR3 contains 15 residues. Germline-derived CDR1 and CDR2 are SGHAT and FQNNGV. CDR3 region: CASSLDSYNTGELFF. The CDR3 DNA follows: TGTGCCAGCAGCCTGGACAGTTATAACACCGGGGAGCTGTTTTTT.

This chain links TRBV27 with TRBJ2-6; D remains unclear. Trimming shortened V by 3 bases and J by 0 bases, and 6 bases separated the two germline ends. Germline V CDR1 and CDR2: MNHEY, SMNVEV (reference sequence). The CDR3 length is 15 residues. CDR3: CASSFFISGANVLTF. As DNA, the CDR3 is TGTGCCAGCAGTTTTTTCATCTCTGGGGCCAACGTCCTGACTTTC.

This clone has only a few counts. The CDR3 DNA follows: TGTGCCAGCAGCCACAGAACTAGCGGGTTCCCCCAGGAGCAGTACTTC. This translates into CASSHRTSGFPQEQYF. The chain links TRBV7-6 to TRBJ2-7, with TRBD2 matching over 9 bases. This CDR3 has 16 amino acids. J gave up 7 bases and V 5 bases, and 15 bases lay outside the gene matches. Germline V CDR1 and CDR2: SGHVS, FNYEAQ.

CDR3 bases: TGTGCCAGCAGCTTCGGCGGGGCCAACCAAGAGACCCAGTACTTC. Its protein is CASSFGGANQETQYF. The V call is TRBV7-7, the J call TRBJ2-5; D is possibly TRBD2 (6 bases). Germline V gene lookup returns CDR1 SSHAT and CDR2 FNYEAQ (reference sequence). V was trimmed by 3 bases and J by 0 bases, leaving 11 bases between them. The CDR3 runs 15 residues.

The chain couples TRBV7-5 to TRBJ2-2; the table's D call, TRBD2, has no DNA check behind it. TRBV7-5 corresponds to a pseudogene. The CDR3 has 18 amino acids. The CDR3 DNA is TGTGTCAGAAGCTTAGTCCCACCCGCGCTATCGAACACCGGGGAGCTGTTTTTT. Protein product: CVRSLVPPALSNTGELFF.

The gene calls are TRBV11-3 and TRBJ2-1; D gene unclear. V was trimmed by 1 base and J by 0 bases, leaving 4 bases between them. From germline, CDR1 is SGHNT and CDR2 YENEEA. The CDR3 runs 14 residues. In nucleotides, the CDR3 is TGTGCCAGCAGCTTAGGGAGCTCCTACAATGAGCAGTTCTTC. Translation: CASSLGSSYNEQFF.

The CDR3, as DNA: TGTGCCAGCAGCTTCTCTGACCCGAGGAATTCACCCCTCCACTTT. Its translation: CASSFSDPRNSPLHF. The rearrangement uses TRBV5-5 and TRBJ1-6; D is unclear. This CDR3 region has 15 residues. Germline assignment: CDR1 SGHKS and CDR2 YYEKEE (reference sequence). V was pared by 2 bases and J by 7 bases, with 13 bases between.

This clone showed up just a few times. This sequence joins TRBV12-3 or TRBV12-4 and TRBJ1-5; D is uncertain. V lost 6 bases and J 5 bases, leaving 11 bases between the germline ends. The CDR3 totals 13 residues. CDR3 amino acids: CASSSGSDQPQHF. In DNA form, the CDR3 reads TGTGCCAGCAGCTCCGGTTCTGATCAGCCCCAGCATTTT.

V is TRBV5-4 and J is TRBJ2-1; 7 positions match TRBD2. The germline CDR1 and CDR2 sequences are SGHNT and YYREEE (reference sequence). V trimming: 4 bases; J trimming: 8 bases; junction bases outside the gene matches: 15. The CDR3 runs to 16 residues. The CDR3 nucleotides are TGTGCCAGCAGCCGAGACCCCGCGGGAGTAAGGGATGAGCAGTTCTTC. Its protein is CASSRDPAGVRDEQFF. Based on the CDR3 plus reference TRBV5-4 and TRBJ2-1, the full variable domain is ETGVTQSPTHLIKTRGQQVTLRCSSQSGHNTVSWYQQALGQGPQFIFQYYREEENGRGNFPPRFSGLQFPNYSSELNVNALELDDSALYLCASSRDPAGVRDEQFFGPGTRLTVL.

CDR3 sequence (DNA): TGTGCCAGCAGCTTGGCCAAGGCTAGCCGGGTGAACGAGCAGTACTTC. Translation gives CASSLAKASRVNEQYF. The rearrangement uses TRBV5-4 and TRBJ2-7, with D tentatively TRBD2 (5 bases). The CDR3 is 16 residues long. Trimming cost V 0 bases and J 5 bases, with 18 bases left between them. Germline V CDR1 and CDR2: SGHNT, YYREEE (reference sequence).

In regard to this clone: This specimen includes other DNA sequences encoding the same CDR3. The CDR3 spells CASSDYYEQYF. CDR3 coding DNA: TGTGCCAGCAGTGACTACTACGAGCAGTACTTC. The V gene is TRBV25-1, the J gene TRBJ2-7; D gene unclear. Germline V gene sequence: CDR1 MGHDK, CDR2 SYGVNS. The CDR3 sequence is 11 residues long. V dropped 3 bases and J dropped 3 bases, with 3 bases sitting between them.

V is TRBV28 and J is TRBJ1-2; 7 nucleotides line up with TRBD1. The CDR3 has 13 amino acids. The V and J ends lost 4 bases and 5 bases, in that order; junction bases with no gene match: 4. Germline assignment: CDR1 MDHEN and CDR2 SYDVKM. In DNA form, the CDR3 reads TGTGCCAGCAGTTCAGGACAGGTATATGGCTACACCTTC. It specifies CASSSGQVYGYTF.

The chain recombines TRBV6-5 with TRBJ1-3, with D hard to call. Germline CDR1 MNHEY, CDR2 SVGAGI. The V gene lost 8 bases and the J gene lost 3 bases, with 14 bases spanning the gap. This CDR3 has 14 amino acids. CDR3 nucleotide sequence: TGTGCCAGCGGGTCCTCGACGGGTGGAAACACCATATATTTT. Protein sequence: CASGSSTGGNTIYF.

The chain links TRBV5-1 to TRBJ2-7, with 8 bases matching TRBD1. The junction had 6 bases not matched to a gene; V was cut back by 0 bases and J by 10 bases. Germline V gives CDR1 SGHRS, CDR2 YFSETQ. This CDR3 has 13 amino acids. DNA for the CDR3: TGCGCCAGCAGCTTGGAGGCAGGGGGCTCCCAGTACTTC. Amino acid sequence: CASSLEAGGSQYF.

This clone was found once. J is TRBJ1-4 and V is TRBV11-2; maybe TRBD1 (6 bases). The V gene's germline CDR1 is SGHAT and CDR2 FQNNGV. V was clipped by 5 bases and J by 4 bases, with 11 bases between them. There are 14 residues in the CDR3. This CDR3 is CASSQDRYNEKLFF. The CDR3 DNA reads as TGTGCCAGCAGCCAGGACAGATATAATGAAAAACTGTTTTTT.

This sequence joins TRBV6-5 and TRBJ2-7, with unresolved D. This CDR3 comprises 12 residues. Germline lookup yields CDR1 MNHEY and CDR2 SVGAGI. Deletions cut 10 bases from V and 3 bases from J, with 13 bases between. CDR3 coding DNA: TGTGCCACCCGCCGGGTCTACTACGAGCAGTACTTC. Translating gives CATRRVYYEQYF.

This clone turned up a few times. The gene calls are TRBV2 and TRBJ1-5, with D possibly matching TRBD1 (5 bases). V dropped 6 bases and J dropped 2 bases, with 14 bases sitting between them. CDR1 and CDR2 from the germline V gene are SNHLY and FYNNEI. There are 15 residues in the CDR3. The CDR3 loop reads CASSLGGSGNQPQHF. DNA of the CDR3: TGTGCCAGCAGCTTGGGGGGTAGTGGCAATCAGCCCCAGCATTTT.

The CDR3 protein is CASSFQGLNTGELFF. The CDR3 DNA follows: TGTGCCAGCAGCTTTCAGGGTTTGAACACCGGGGAGCTGTTTTTT. The chain joins TRBV7-6 to TRBJ2-2, with TRBD1 as a possible D gene (5 bases). The CDR3 is made up of 15 amino acids. Trimming left V 3 bases short and J 1 base short, with 9 bases between. Per the germline V gene, CDR1 is SGHVS and CDR2 is FNYEAQ.

The CDR3 DNA follows: TGTGCCAGTAGGCCGACTAGCGGGAAGCAGTTCTTC. Translation: CASRPTSGKQFF. The chain links TRBV19 to TRBJ2-1; 11 nucleotides align to TRBD2. The CDR3 contains 12 residues. V gave up 6 bases and J gave up 11 bases; unmatched junction bases: 3. Germline V CDR1 and CDR2: LNHDA, SQIVND (reference sequence).

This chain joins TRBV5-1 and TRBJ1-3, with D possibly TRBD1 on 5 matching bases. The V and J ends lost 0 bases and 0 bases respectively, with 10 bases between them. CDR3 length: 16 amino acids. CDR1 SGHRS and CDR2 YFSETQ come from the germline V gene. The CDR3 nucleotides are TGCGCCAGCAGCTTGGACGGGACTCTCTCTGGAAACACCATATATTTT. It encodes CASSLDGTLSGNTIYF.

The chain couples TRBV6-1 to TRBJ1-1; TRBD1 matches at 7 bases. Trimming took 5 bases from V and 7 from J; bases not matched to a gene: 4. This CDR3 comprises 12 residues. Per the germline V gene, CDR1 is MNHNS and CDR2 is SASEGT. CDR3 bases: TGTGCCAGCAGTTTTAGGACAGGTGAAGCTTTCTTT. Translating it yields CASSFRTGEAFF.

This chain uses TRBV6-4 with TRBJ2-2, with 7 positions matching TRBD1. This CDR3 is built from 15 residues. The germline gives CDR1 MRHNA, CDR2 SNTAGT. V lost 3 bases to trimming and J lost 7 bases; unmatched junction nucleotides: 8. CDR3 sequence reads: CASSEQGIPGGELFF. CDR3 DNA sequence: TGTGCCAGCAGTGAACAGGGGATTCCGGGCGGGGAGCTGTTTTTT.

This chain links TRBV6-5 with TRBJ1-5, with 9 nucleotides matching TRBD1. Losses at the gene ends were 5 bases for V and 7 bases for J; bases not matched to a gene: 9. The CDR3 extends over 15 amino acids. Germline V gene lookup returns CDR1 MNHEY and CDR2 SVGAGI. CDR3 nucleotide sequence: TGTGCCAGCAGTCCCTGGGACAGGGTTGGACAGCCCCAGCATTTT. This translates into CASSPWDRVGQPQHF.

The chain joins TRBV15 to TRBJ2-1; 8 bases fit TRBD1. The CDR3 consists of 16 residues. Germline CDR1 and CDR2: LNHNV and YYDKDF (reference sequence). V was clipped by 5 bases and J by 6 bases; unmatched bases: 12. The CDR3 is CATSAYIQGARNEQFF. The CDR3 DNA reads TGTGCCACCAGCGCCTACATCCAGGGGGCGCGCAATGAGCAGTTCTTC.

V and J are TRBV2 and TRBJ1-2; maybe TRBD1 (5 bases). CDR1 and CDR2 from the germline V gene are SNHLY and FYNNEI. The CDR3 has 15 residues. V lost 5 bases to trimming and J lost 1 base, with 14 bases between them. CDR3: CASSSNGGVNYGYTF. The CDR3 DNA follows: TGTGCCAGCAGTTCGAACGGGGGGGTTAACTATGGCTACACCTTC.

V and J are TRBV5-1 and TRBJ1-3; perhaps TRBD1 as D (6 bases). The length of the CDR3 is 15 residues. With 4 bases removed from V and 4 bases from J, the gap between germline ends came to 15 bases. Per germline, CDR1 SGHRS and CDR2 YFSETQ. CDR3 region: CASSALGQLGNTIYF. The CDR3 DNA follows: TGCGCCAGCAGCGCTCTCGGACAGCTAGGAAACACCATATATTTT.

CDR3: CAISDHTRQGESSYEQYF. DNA of the CDR3: TGTGCCATCAGTGACCATACCCGACAGGGGGAAAGCTCCTACGAGCAGTACTTC. This chain connects TRBV10-3 to TRBJ2-7; 9 positions agree with TRBD1. CDR3 length equals 18 residues. Germline V gene data show CDR1 as ENHRY and CDR2 as SYGVKD. With V trimmed by 3 bases and J by 0 bases, 12 bases remained unmatched.

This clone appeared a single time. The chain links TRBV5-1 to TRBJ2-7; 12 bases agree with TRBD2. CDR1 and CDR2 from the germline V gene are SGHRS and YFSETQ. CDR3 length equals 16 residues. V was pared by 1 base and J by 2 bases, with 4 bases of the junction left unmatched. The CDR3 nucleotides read TGCGCCAGCAGCTTGACTAGCGGGGGGCCAGCCTACGAGCAGTACTTC. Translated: CASSLTSGGPAYEQYF.